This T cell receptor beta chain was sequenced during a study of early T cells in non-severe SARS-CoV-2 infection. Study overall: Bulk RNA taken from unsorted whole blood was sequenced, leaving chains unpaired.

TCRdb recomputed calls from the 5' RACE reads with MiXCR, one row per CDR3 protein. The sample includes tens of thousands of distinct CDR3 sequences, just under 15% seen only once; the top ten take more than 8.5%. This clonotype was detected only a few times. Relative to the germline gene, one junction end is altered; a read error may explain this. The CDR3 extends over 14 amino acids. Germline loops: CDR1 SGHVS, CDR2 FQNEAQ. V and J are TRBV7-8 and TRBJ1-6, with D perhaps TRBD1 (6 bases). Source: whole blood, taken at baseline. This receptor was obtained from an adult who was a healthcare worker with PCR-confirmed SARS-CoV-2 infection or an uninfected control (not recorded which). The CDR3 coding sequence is TGTGCCAGCAGCTTCGGGGGCGCGGATTCACCCCTCCATTTT. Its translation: CASSFGGADSPLHF.